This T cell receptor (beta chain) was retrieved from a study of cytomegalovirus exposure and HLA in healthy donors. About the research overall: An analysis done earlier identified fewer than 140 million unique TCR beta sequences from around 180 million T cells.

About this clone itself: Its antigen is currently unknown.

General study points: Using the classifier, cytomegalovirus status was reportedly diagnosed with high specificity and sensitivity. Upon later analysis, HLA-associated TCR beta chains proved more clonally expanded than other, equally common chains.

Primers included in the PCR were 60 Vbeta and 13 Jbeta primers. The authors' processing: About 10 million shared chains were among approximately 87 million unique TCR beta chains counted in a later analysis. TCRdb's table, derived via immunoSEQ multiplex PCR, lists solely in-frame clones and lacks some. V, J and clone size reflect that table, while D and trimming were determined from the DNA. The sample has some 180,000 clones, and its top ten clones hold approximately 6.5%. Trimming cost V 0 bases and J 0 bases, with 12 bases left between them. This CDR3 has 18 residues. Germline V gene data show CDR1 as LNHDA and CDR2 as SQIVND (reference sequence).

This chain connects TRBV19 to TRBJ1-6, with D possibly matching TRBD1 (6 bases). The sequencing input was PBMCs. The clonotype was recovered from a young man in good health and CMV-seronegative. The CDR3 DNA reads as TGTGCCAGTAGTATAGATTATGGACAGAGCTCCTATAATTCACCCCTCCACTTT. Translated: CASSIDYGQSSYNSPLHF.